The TCR beta chain under discussion was sequenced for a study of T-cell reconstitution after alpha-beta-depleted transplantation in children (TCRdb year 2016). General notes on the study: Using TCR repertoire profiling, the study quantitatively followed how T-cell immune reconstitution unfolded in children after TCRalphabeta/CD19-depleted allogeneic hematopoietic cell transplantation. Findings and caveats that apply to the study as a whole: The frequencies of hyperexpanded clones fell over the following months, and after one year, T-cell counts and TCRbeta diversity were mostly attributed to newly produced T cells. The apparently early alphabetaT-cell count recovery about two months after transplant was reportedly dependent on only several hundred rapidly expanded clones derived from non-depleted graft cells. In some patients, the high TCRbeta diversity seen at day 60 was put down to recipient T cells and intrathymic progenitors that had survived conditioning.

To prepare the library, PCR was applied. Sequencing instrument: Illumina HiSeq 2500. TCR libraries were prepared with molecular barcoding, using unique molecular identifiers to normalize TCRbeta repertoire quantification. Using fastp at Q25 and MiXCR, TCRdb reprocessed the public reads and kept productive beta chains. Every CDR3 protein is listed once, alongside the most common genes and DNA of its rows. Here the sample has around 450,000 distinct CDR3 sequences; 43% occur a single time. Roughly 27% of the sample lies in the top ten. The CDR3 runs 15 amino acids, cysteine and phenylalanine included. CDR3 DNA is the only sequence kept; it has 45 bases, read in frame from the first base. For CDR1 and CDR2, the germline V gene lists SGHTA and FQGNSA. V is pruned by 1 base and J by 7 bases, leaving 6 bases of the junction without a gene match. Regarding this clonotype: Its antigen is not yet known. Per-nucleotide qualities are absent, and no much larger clonotype sits a single base away.

What the treatment or condition label conveys for this sample: allogeneic hematopoietic cell transplantation with graft depleted of TCRalphabeta T cells and CD19 B cells. TCRalphabeta/CD19-depleted allogeneic hematopoietic cell grafts were given to the transplant recipients, all of whom were children. This specimen consisted of PBMCs, obtained before TCRalphabeta/CD19-depleted stem cell transplant. The source of this sequence is a girl aged 2 to 9 with aplastic anemia, due to receive a stem cell transplant. The V and J segments used are TRBV7-2 and TRBJ1-2; a stretch of 10 junction bases matches TRBD1. The CDR3 amino acid sequence is: CASSLVLRTGGGYTF. In nucleotide form, the sequence is TGTGCCAGCAGCTTAGTGTTGCGGACAGGGGGTGGCTACACCTTC. The entire variable domain, with the stretches around the CDR3 drawn from the reference TRBV7-2 and TRBJ1-2 proteins, is GAGVSQSPSNKVTEKGKDVELRCDPISGHTALYWYRQSLGQGLEFLIYFQGNSAPDKSGLPSDRFSAERTGGSVSTLTIQRTQQEDSAVYLCASSLVLRTGGGYTFGSGTRLTVV.